These T cell receptor beta chains were read from a single sample in a study of T cell repertoires in cytomegalovirus infection. These TCRs are of unknown antigen specificity. TCRdb re-analysed the reads in MiXCR, keeping a single row per CDR3 protein. This sample yields roughly 570,000 distinct CDR3 sequences, of which just under 40% are seen a single time; around 48% belongs to the top ten. This specimen was cultured PBMCs, taken from culture after CMV antigen stimulation. These receptors were collected from a human donor in good health (CMV status not recorded). Some clones in this sample may be carry-over from other donors' samples. Both conserved end residues are part of each CDR3. Each record gives: V gene, J gene, CDR3 protein.

>TRBV7-2|TRBJ1-5
CASSLDRRGTQPQHF
>TRBV7-8|TRBJ2-7
CASSSLAGGNEQYF
>TRBV7-2|TRBJ1-1
CASSSGGMNTEAFF
>TRBV4-2|TRBJ2-1
CASSLREGYNEQFF
>TRBV11-2|TRBJ1-2
CASSFRAGDYGYTF
>TRBV7-6|TRBJ2-1
CASSDRSGNEQFF
>TRBV6-1|TRBJ1-5
CASSGGKTPPRYSNQPQHF
>TRBV3-1|TRBJ2-7
CASSQDLAGAPGEQYF
>TRBV19|TRBJ2-1
CASTGLHSSYNEQFF
>TRBV27|TRBJ2-1
CASSFGTGSYNEQFF
>TRBV28|TRBJ2-3
CAHHSGGTTDTQYF
>TRBV20-1|TRBJ2-3
CSARGTGTSDTQYF